The source of this T cell receptor (beta chain) is a study of blood T cells in healthy people across ages. CDR1 is MNHNY and CDR2 is SVGAGI in the germline V gene (reference sequence). With 0 bases removed from V and 10 bases from J, the gap between germline ends came to 22 bases. The CDR3 is 17 residues long. A second 7 to 11 cycle PCR used barcoded and J-beta primers. TCRdb passed the 5' RACE reads through MiXCR, listing each CDR3 protein once. The table shows fewer than 1,000,000 distinct CDR3 sequences, with around 42% occurring only once. Donation came from healthy Caucasian individuals in Russia who were aged about 6 to 100. Each sample yielded at least 5 micrograms of PBMC total RNA.

The clonotype comes from a man in his sixties in good health. The rearrangement links TRBV6-6 to TRBJ2-1; D is tentatively TRBD1 or TRBD2 (6 bases each). Sample: blood. The CDR3 DNA sequence: TGTGCCAGCAGTTACTCGAGGAGGGCAGGGGATACCTACGAGCAGTTCTTC. Translating gives CASSYSRRAGDTYEQFF.